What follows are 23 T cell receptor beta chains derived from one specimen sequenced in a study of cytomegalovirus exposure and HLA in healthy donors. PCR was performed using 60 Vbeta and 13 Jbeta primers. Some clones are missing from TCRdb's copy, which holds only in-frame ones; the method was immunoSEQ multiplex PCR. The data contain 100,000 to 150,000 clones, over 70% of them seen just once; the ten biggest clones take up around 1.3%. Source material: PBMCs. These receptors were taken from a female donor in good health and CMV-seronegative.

The CDR3 DNA reads TGTGCCAGCAGTGAAGCGCGACAGCTCACAGATACGCAGTATTTT. This translates into CASSEARQLTDTQYF. V and J are TRBV2 and TRBJ2-3; maybe TRBD1 (5 bases). V dropped 0 bases and J dropped 2 bases, with 9 bases sitting between them. This CDR3 is built from 15 residues. The germline V gene has CDR1 SNHLY and CDR2 FYNNEI.

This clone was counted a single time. CDR3 region: CAGWLGGSPLHF. The CDR3 DNA sequence: TGTGCCGGGTGGCTGGGGGGATCACCCCTCCACTTT. This chain connects TRBV27 to TRBJ1-6; maybe TRBD1 (5 bases). Looked up from germline, CDR1 is MNHEY and CDR2 is SMNVEV (reference sequence). V shed 11 bases and J shed 10 bases, with 15 bases lying between them. The CDR3 runs to 12 residues.

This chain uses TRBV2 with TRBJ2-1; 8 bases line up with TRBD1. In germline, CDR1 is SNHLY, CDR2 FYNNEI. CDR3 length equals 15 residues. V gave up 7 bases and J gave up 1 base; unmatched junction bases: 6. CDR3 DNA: TGTGCCAGCATGGTAGGGACAGGATCCTACAATGAGCAGTTCTTC. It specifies CASMVGTGSYNEQFF.

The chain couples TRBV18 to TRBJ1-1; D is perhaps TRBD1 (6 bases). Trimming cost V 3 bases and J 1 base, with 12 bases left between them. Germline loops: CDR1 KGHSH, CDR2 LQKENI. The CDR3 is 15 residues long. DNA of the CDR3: TGTGCCAGCTCACCGGCGTACAGGGAGAACACTGAAGCTTTCTTT. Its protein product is CASSPAYRENTEAFF. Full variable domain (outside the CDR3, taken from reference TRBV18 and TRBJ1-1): NAGVMQNPRHLVRRRGQEARLRCSPMKGHSHVYWYRQLPEEGLKFMVYLQKENIIDESGMPKERFSAEFPKEGPSILRIQQVVRGDSAAYFCASSPAYRENTEAFFGQGTRLTVV.

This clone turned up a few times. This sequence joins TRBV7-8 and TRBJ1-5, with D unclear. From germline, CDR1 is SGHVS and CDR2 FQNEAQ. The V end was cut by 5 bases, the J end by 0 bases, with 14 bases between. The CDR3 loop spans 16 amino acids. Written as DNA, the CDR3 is TGTGCCAGCAGCCCGCGCGACATTTATAGCAATCAGCCCCAGCATTTT. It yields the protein CASSPRDIYSNQPQHF. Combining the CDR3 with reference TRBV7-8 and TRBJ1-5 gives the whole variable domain GAGVSQSPRYKVAKRGQDVALRCDPISGHVSLFWYQQALGQGPEFLTYFQNEAQLDKSGLPSDRFFAERPEGSVSTLKIQRTQQEDSAVYLCASSPRDIYSNQPQHFGDGTRLSIL.

The CDR3 DNA sequence: TGTGCCAGCAACCCTTTGCGGGGGGACATTCAGTACTTC. Residues: CASNPLRGDIQYF. The V call is TRBV2, the J call TRBJ2-4, with TRBD2 matching 8 bases. The V gene's germline CDR1 is SNHLY and CDR2 FYNNEI. This CDR3 comprises 13 residues. Trimming cost V 7 bases and J 8 bases; bases outside gene matches: 7. Looking up the rest from reference TRBV2 and TRBJ2-4 gives the full variable domain: EPEVTQTPSHQVTQMGQEVILRCVPISNHLYFYWYRQILGQKVEFLVSFYNNEISEKSEIFDDQFSVERPDGSNFTLKIRSTKLEDSAMYFCASNPLRGDIQYFGAGTRLSVL.

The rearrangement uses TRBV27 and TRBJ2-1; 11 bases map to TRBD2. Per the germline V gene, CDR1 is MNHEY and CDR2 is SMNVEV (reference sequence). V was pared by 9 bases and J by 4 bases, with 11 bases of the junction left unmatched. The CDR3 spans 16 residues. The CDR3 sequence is CASRWLTSGKYNEQFF. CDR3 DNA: TGTGCCAGTCGTTGGCTGACTAGCGGGAAGTACAATGAGCAGTTCTTC.

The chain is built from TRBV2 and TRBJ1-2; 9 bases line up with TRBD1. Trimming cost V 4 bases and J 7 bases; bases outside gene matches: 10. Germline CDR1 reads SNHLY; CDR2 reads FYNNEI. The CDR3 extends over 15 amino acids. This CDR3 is CASSGGQGRSGGYTF. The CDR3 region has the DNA TGTGCCAGCAGTGGGGGACAGGGAAGAAGTGGTGGCTACACCTTC. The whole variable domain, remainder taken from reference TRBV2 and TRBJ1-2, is EPEVTQTPSHQVTQMGQEVILRCVPISNHLYFYWYRQILGQKVEFLVSFYNNEISEKSEIFDDQFSVERPDGSNFTLKIRSTKLEDSAMYFCASSGGQGRSGGYTFGSGTRLTVV.

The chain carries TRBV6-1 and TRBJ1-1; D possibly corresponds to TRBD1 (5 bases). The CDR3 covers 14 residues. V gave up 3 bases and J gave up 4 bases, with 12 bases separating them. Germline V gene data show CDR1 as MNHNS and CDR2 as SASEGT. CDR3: CASSDRVESTEAFF. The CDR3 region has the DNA TGTGCCAGCAGTGACAGGGTCGAGAGCACTGAAGCTTTCTTT.

This CDR3 reads CASSLVAGRETQYF. CDR3 bases: TGCGCCAGCAGCTTGGTCGCGGGTAGGGAGACCCAGTACTTC. This chain connects TRBV5-1 to TRBJ2-5, with a tentative D call TRBD2 (5 bases). The CDR3 has 14 amino acids. Trimming shortened V by 0 bases and J by 5 bases, and 11 bases separated the two germline ends. CDR1 is SGHRS, CDR2 YFSETQ, per germline.

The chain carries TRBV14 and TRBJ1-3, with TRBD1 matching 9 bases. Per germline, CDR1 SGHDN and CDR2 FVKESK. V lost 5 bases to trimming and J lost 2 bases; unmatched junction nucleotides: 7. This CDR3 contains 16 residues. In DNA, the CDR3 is TGTGCCAGCAGCTTGGACAGGGGAGTAGCTGGAAACACCATATATTTT. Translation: CASSLDRGVAGNTIYF.

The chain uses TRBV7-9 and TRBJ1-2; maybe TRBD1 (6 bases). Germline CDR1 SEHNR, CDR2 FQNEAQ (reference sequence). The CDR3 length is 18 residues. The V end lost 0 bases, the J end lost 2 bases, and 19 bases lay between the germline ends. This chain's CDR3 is CASSLAQGPSPENYGYTF. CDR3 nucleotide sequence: TGTGCCAGCAGCTTAGCACAGGGCCCCTCTCCGGAAAACTATGGCTACACCTTC. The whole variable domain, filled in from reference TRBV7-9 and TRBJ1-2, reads DTGVSQNPRHKITKRGQNVTFRCDPISEHNRLYWYRQTLGQGPEFLTYFQNEAQLEKSRLLSDRFSAERPKGSFSTLEIQRTEQGDSAMYLCASSLAQGPSPENYGYTFGSGTRLTVV.

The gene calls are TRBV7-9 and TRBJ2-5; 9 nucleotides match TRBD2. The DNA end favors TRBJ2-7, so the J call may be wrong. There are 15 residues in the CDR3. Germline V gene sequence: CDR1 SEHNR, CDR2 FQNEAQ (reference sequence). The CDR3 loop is CASSLSGGPPYEQYF. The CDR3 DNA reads TGTGCCAGCAGCTTAAGCGGGGGGCCCCCCTACGAGCAGTACTTC.

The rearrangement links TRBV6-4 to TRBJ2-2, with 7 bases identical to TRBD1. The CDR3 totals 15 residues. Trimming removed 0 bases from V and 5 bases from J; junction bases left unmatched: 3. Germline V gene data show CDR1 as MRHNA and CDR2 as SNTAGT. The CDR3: CASSDSGTATGELFF. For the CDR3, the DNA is TGTGCCAGCAGTGACTCCGGGACAGCTACCGGGGAGCTGTTTTTT.

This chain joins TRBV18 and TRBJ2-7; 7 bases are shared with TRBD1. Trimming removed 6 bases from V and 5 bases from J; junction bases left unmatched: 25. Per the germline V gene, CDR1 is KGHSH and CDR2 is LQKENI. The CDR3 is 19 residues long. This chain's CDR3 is CASSPGTEVLTHIGDEQYF. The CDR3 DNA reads TGTGCCAGCTCGCCCGGGACAGAGGTCCTTACCCACATCGGCGACGAGCAGTACTTC.

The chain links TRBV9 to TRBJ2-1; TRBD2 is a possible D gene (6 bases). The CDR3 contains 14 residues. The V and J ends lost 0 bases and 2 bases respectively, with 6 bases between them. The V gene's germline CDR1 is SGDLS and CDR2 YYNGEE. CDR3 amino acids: CASSVGTTYNEQFF. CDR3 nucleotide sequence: TGTGCCAGCAGCGTAGGGACTACCTACAATGAGCAGTTCTTC.

The CDR3 bases are TGTGCCAGCAGCTTGGCGGGTGGCCAGCCCCAGCATTTT. Its protein product is CASSLAGGQPQHF. V usage is TRBV5-6 and J usage is TRBJ1-5; D ambiguous. This CDR3 region has 13 residues. V was trimmed by 0 bases and J by 7 bases, leaving 8 bases between them. Germline CDR1 is SGHDT and CDR2 is YYEEEE.

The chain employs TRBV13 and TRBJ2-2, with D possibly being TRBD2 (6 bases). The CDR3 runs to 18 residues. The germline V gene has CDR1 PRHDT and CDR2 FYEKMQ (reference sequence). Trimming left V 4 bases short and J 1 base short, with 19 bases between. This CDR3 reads CASSSTPGSTVNTGELFF. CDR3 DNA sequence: TGTGCCAGCAGCTCAACTCCCGGGAGTACCGTGAACACCGGGGAGCTGTTTTTT.

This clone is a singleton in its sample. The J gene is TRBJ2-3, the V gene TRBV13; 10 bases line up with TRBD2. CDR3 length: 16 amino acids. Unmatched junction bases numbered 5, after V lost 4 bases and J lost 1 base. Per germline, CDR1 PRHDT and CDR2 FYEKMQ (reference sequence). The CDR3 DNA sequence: TGTGCCAGCAGCTCCCTAGCGGGGGCGGGCACAGATACGCAGTATTTT. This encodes CASSSLAGAGTDTQYF.

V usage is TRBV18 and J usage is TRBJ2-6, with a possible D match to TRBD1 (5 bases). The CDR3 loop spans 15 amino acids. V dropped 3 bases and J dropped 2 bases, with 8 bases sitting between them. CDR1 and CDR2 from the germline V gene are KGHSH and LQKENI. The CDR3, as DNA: TGTGCCAGCTCACCGGTGACAGCTGGGGCCAACGTCCTGACTTTC. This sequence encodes CASSPVTAGANVLTF.

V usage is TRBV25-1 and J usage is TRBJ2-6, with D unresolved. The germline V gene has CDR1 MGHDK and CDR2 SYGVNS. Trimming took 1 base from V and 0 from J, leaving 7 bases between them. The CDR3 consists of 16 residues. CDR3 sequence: CASSESPGSGANVLTF. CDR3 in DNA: TGTGCCAGCAGTGAATCCCCCGGCTCTGGGGCCAACGTCCTGACTTTC. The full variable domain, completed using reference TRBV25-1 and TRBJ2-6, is EADIYQTPRYLVIGTGKKITLECSQTMGHDKMYWYQQDPGMELHLIHYSYGVNSTEKGDLSSESTVSRIRTEHFPLTLESARPSHTSQYLCASSESPGSGANVLTFGAGSRLTVL.

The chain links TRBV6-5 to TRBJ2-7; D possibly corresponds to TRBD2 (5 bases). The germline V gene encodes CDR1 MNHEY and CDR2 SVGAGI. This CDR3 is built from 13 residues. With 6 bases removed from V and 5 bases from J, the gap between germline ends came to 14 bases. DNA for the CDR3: TGTGCCAGCAGCCGGACCTTGACTAACGAGCAGTACTTC. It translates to CASSRTLTNEQYF.

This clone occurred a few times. The CDR3 sequence: CASSYSRLLEQYF. CDR3 in DNA: TGTGCCAGCAGTTACTCTCGACTTCTAGAGCAGTACTTC. The chain joins TRBV6-5 to TRBJ2-7; D call uncertain. Germline CDR1 and CDR2: MNHEY and SVGAGI. This CDR3 is built from 13 residues. The V end lost 0 bases, the J end lost 7 bases, and 10 bases lay between the germline ends.